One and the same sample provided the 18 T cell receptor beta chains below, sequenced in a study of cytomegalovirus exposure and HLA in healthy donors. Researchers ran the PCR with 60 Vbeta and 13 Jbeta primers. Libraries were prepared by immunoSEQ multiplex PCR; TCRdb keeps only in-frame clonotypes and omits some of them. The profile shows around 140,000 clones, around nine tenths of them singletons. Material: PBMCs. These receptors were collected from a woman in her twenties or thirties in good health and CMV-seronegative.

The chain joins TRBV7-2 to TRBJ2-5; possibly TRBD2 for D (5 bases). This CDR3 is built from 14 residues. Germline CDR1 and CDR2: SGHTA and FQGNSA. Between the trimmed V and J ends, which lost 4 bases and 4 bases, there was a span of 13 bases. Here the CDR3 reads CASSSPGFRETQYF. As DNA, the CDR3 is TGTGCCAGCAGCTCCCCGGGGTTCCGAGAGACCCAGTACTTC.

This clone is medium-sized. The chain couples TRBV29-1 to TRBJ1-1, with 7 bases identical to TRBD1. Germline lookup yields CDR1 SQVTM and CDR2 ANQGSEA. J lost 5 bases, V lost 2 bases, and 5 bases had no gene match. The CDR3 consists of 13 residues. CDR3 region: CSVERQGGTEAFF. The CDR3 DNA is TGCAGCGTTGAACGACAGGGTGGGACTGAAGCTTTCTTT.

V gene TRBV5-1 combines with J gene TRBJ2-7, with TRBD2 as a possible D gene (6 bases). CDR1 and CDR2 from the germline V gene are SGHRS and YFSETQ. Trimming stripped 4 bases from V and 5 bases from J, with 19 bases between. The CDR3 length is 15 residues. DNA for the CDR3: TGCGCCAGCAGCGCTCAGCGGGCAACGGTAGACGAGCAGTACTTC. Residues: CASSAQRATVDEQYF.

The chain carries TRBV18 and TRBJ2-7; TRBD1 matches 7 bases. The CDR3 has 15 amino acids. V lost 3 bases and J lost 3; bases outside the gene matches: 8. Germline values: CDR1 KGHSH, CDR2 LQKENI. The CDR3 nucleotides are TGTGCCAGCTCACCTGACTGGACAGGACTCTACGAGCAGTACTTC. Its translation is CASSPDWTGLYEQYF. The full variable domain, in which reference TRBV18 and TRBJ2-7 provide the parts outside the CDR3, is NAGVMQNPRHLVRRRGQEARLRCSPMKGHSHVYWYRQLPEEGLKFMVYLQKENIIDESGMPKERFSAEFPKEGPSILRIQQVVRGDSAAYFCASSPDWTGLYEQYFGPGTRLTVT.

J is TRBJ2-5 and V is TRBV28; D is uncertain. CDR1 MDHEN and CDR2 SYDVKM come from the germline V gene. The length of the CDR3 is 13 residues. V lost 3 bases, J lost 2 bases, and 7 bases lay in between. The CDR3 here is CASSFPVQETQYF. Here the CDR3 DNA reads TGTGCCAGCAGTTTCCCGGTACAAGAGACCCAGTACTTC.

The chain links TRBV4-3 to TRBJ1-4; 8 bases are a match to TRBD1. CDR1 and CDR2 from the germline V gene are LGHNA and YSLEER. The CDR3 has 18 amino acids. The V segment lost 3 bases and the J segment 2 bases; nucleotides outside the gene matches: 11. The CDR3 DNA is TGCGCCAGCAGCCATCGGACAGGGTGGTGGGGGACTAATGAAAAACTGTTTTTT. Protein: CASSHRTGWWGTNEKLFF.

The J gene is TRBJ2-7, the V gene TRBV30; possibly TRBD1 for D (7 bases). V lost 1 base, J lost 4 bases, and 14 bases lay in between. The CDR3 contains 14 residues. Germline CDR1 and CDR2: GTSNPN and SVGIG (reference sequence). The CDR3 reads CAWSETRGAYEQYF. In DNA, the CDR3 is TGTGCCTGGAGTGAAACCAGGGGGGCGTACGAGCAGTACTTC.

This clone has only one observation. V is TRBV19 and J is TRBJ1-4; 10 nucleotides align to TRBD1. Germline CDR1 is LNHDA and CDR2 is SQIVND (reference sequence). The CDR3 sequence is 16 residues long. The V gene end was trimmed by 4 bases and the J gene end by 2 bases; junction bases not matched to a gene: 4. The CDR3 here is CASSTPGQGTNEKLFF. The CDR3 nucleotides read TGTGCCAGTAGTACTCCGGGACAGGGGACTAATGAAAAACTGTTTTTT.

The CDR3 sequence is CAWSRLKGSLYGYTF. In nucleotides, the CDR3 is TGTGCCTGGAGCAGGTTGAAAGGTTCCCTTTATGGCTACACCTTC. The chain links TRBV30 to TRBJ1-2; D remains unclear. V gave up 3 bases and J gave up 5 bases, with 19 bases separating them. The germline CDR1 and CDR2 sequences are GTSNPN and SVGIG (reference sequence). CDR3 length equals 15 residues.

CDR3 sequence: CSVLDRLMNTEAFF. Here the CDR3 DNA reads TGCAGCGTCTTGGACAGACTGATGAACACTGAAGCTTTCTTT. The rearrangement uses TRBV29-1 and TRBJ1-1; TRBD1 might be the D (6 bases). Trimming took 6 bases from V and 0 from J, leaving 14 bases between them. Germline CDR1 reads SQVTM; CDR2 reads ANQGSEA. The CDR3 runs 14 residues.

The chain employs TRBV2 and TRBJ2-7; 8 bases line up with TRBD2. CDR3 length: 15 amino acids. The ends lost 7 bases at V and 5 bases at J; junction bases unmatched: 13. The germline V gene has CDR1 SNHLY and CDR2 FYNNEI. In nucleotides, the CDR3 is TGTGCCAGCACCGACGGACTAGCAGGGATCCACGAGCAGTACTTC. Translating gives CASTDGLAGIHEQYF.

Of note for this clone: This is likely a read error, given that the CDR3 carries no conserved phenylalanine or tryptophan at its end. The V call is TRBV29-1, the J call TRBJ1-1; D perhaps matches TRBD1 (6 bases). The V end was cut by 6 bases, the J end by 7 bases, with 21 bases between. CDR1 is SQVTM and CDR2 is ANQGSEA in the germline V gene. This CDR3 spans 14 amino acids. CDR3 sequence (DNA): TGCAGCGTCGGGTCCGACAGGCTGAGTCTTGAAGCTTTCCTT. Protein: CSVGSDRLSLEAFL.

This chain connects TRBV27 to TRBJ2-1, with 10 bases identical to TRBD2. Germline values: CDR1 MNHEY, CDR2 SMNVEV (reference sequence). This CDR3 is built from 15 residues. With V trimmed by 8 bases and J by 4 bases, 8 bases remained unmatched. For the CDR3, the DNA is TGTGCCAGCCGCACTCGGACTAGCGGATACAATGAGCAGTTCTTC. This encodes CASRTRTSGYNEQFF.

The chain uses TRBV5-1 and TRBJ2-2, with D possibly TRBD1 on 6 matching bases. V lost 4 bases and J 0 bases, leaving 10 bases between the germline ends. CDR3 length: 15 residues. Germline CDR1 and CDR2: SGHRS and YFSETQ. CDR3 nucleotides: TGCGCCAGCAGCCAGGGACACACGAACACCGGGGAGCTGTTTTTT. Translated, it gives CASSQGHTNTGELFF.

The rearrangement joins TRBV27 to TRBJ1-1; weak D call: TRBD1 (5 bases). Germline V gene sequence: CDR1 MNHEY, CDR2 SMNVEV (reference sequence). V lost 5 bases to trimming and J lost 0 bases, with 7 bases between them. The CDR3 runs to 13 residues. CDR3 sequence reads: CASSQQVNTEAFF. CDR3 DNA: TGTGCCAGCAGTCAACAGGTGAACACTGAAGCTTTCTTT.

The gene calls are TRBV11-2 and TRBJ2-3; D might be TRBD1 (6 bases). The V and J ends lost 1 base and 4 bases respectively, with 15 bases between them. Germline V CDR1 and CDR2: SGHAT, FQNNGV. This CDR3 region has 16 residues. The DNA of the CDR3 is TGTGCCAGCAGCTTAGTAGAACAGGGTGGGTCAGATACGCAGTATTTT. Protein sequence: CASSLVEQGGSDTQYF.

CDR3 nucleotide sequence: TGCGCCAGCAGCTTGGCCAGGGTCTCTGGAAACACCATATATTTT. Translation gives CASSLARVSGNTIYF. The rearrangement links TRBV5-1 to TRBJ1-3; TRBD1 might be the D (5 bases). Trimming stripped 0 bases from V and 0 bases from J, with 7 bases between. CDR1 and CDR2 (germline): SGHRS, YFSETQ. The CDR3 totals 15 residues. Looking up the rest from reference TRBV5-1 and TRBJ1-3 gives the full variable domain: KAGVTQTPRYLIKTRGQQVTLSCSPISGHRSVSWYQQTPGQGLQFLFEYFSETQRNKGNFPGRFSGRQFSNSRSEMNVSTLELGDSALYLCASSLARVSGNTIYFGEGSWLTVV.

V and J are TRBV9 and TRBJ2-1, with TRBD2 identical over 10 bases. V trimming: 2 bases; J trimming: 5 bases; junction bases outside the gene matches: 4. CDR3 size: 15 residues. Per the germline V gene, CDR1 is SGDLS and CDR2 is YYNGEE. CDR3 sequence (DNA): TGTGCCAGCAGCGTTAGCGGGGGGTTTGACAATGAGCAGTTCTTC. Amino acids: CASSVSGGFDNEQFF.